A selection of T cell receptor beta chains follows, all from one sample in a study of a mutant IDH1 vaccine in newly diagnosed glioma. Measured with immunoSEQ multiplex PCR; TCRdb has only the in-frame clones, and not every one. The sample contains 60,000 to 75,000 clones, around 90% of which appear only once. These TCRs' antigens remain unknown. The sample consisted of PBMCs, taken from a glioma patient whose treatment included an IDH1 peptide vaccine. The origin of the receptors is a young man with glioma. Each CDR3 is given with its conserved first and last residue. Each record gives: J gene, clone size, D gene, V gene, CDR3 DNA, CDR3 protein. The D gene is left open where the match is weak. Some rows have no size entry. The others give once, few or many, or a class for an expanded clone.

TRBJ2-6,NA,NA,TRBV30,TGTGCCTGGAGGGTGGGAGGCCTCTCTGGGGCCAACGTCCTGACTTTC,CAWRVGGLSGANVLTF
TRBJ2-2,few,TRBD1,TRBV7-3,TGTGCCAGCAGCCCGGGACAGGGACGATTAGGGGAGCTGTTTTTT,CASSPGQGRLGELFF
TRBJ1-1,once,TRBD1,TRBV7-2,TGTGCCAGCAGCTTACTAACAGGGGGCTTGAACACTGAAGCTTTCTTT,CASSLLTGGLNTEAFF
TRBJ1-5,NA,NA,TRBV7-2,TGTGCCAGCACCTCGGAGTGGATTATGCCAAATCAGCCCCAGCATTTT,CASTSEWIMPNQPQHF
TRBJ2-7,NA,NA,TRBV10-1,TGCGCCAGCAGTGAGTCGAGGGCACCCTATGGGCAGTACTTC,CASSESRAPYGQYF
TRBJ2-7,NA,NA,TRBV21-1,TGTGCCAGCAGCAAGGGACAGGCCGCCTACGAGCAGTACTTC,CASSKGQAAYEQYF
TRBJ1-1,few,TRBD1,TRBV9,TGTGCCAGCAGCGTAGATCGTGAGGGGGCAAACACTGAAGCTTTCTTT,CASSVDREGANTEAFF
TRBJ1-1,few,NA,TRBV2,TGTGCCAGTACCCCACGGGGGAAAACTGAAGCTTTCTTT,CASTPRGKTEAFF
TRBJ1-2,NA,NA,TRBV18,TGTGCCAGCTCACCCCTTGGGGGGGATGGCTACACCTTC,CASSPLGGDGYTF
TRBJ2-7,NA,NA,TRBV2,TGTGCCAGCAGCCCTCGGACCTGGTCGGGAAACGAGCAGTACTTC,CASSPRTWSGNEQYF
TRBJ2-7,NA,NA,TRBV11-2,TGTGCCAGCAGCGCCTCGACAGTTCTTAGCGAGCAGTACTTC,CASSASTVLSEQYF
TRBJ2-3,once,NA,TRBV5-5,TGTGCCAGCAGCGCCCCAGGGGCAGATACGCAGTATTTT,CASSAPGADTQYF
TRBJ1-4,NA,TRBD1,TRBV27,TGTGCCAGCAGTTTTGGGACAGGGGGTGCTGAAAAACTGTTTTTT,CASSFGTGGAEKLFF
TRBJ2-3,NA,NA,TRBV21-1,TGTGCCAGCAGCACCTTGGGCCCCACAGATACGCAGTATTTT,CASSTLGPTDTQYF
TRBJ1-1,few,NA,TRBV6-1,TGTGCCAGCAGTGACTACGCACTTCGTACCACTGAAGCTTTCTTT,CASSDYALRTTEAFF
TRBJ1-1,NA,TRBD1,TRBV28,TGTGCCAGCAGACAGGGACAGGGTTTGAACACTGAAGCTTTCTTT,CASRQGQGLNTEAFF
TRBJ2-7,NA,NA,TRBV27,TGTGCCAGCAGTTTATGGGGACGCGAGCAGTACTTC,CASSLWGREQYF
TRBJ2-7,once,TRBD2,TRBV5-4,TGTGCCAGCAGCTTGGGCAGCGGGAGTACCTACGAGCAGTACTTC,CASSLGSGSTYEQYF
TRBJ1-6,few,NA,TRBV30,TGTGCCTGGAGTGTGGGCTCCTATAATTCACCCCTCCACTTT,CAWSVGSYNSPLHF
TRBJ2-7,once,TRBD2,TRBV6-1,TGTGCCAGCTCCCGCGGGGGAGAGCAGTACTTC,CASSRGGEQYF
TRBJ2-7,NA,TRBD2,TRBV19,TGTGCCAGTAGTACTGGGACTAGCGGGGCCGGGGAGCAGTACTTC,CASSTGTSGAGEQYF
TRBJ2-3,NA,NA,TRBV18,TGTGCCAGCTCACCGTACGGGGCAGCCCAAGATACGCAGTATTTT,CASSPYGAAQDTQYF
TRBJ1-5,NA,NA,TRBV7-3,TGTGCCAGCAGACGCCGGACAGACTTCATGGCCCAGCATTTT,CASRRRTDFMAQHF
TRBJ1-5,NA,TRBD1,TRBV25-1,TGTGCCAGCAGTGAAACCCGGGACAGGGAGTGGAGCCAGCCCCAGCATTTT,CASSETRDREWSQPQHF
TRBJ1-1,few,NA,TRBV19,TGTGCCAGTAGTCCAAGACAGGAAACCACTGAAGCTTTCTTT,CASSPRQETTEAFF
TRBJ2-3,NA,NA,TRBV20-1,TGCAGTGTCCTCACAGATACGCAGTATTTT,CSVLTDTQYF
TRBJ2-7,once,TRBD1,TRBV7-9,TGTGCCAGCAGCCTCCGGACAGGCCCGGTCTACGAGCAGTACTTC,CASSLRTGPVYEQYF
TRBJ2-3,NA,NA,TRBV7-2,TGTGCCAGCAGCTTACAGGGGGGCGAAGATACGCAGTATTTT,CASSLQGGEDTQYF
TRBJ1-5,NA,NA,TRBV5-1,TGCGCCAGCAGCTTGGATGGGAATAGCAATCAGCCCCAGCATTTT,CASSLDGNSNQPQHF
TRBJ2-5,NA,TRBD2,TRBV5-4,TGTGCCAGCAGTTCCGGACTAGCGGGACTGACCCAGTACTTC,CASSSGLAGLTQYF
TRBJ2-5,once,NA,TRBV11-2,TGTGCCAGCAGCTTAGTTGACCTAGGGGTAAAGGAGACCCAGTACTTC,CASSLVDLGVKETQYF
TRBJ2-1,NA,NA,TRBV9,TGTGCCAGCAGCGGGCGGGATCACAATGAGCAGTTCTTC,CASSGRDHNEQFF
TRBJ2-7,NA,NA,TRBV5-1,TGCGCCAGCAGCCCCGATTCCGGGACATTTACCTACGAGCAGTACTTC,CASSPDSGTFTYEQYF
TRBJ2-7,NA,NA,TRBV7-2,TGTGCCAGCAGCTCTGGATTTTCCGAGCAGTACTTC,CASSSGFSEQYF
TRBJ2-1,NA,TRBD2,TRBV14,TGTGCCAGCAGCCCCCCCCTGGGGACTACCCCACTACTAGAGCAGTTCTTC,CASSPPLGTTPLLEQFF
TRBJ2-3,once,NA,TRBV2,TGTGCCAGCAATAAGGACGGGATCGGCACAGATACGCAGTATTTT,CASNKDGIGTDTQYF
TRBJ1-1,NA,TRBD1,TRBV7-2,TGTGCCAGCAGCCTGACAGGGGGCACTGAAGCTTTCTTT,CASSLTGGTEAFF
TRBJ1-4,NA,TRBD1,TRBV28,TGTGCCAGCAGGCCAGACAGGGTACGGATAACTAATGAAAAACTGTTTTTT,CASRPDRVRITNEKLFF